The 5 T cell receptor beta chains listed next were all sequenced from one sample in a study of shared clonotypes between healthy human individuals. TCRdb's copy holds only in-frame clones and misses some; the assay was immunoSEQ multiplex PCR. The data contain roughly 2,000,000 clones, less than 95% of them seen just once; the ten biggest clones take up more than 0.9%. CD8 cells regarded as naive lacked CD45RO, were positively chosen for CCR7, and omitted terminally differentiated effector memory CD45RA+ cells. Input material: naive CD8+ T cells sorted from blood. These receptors were obtained from a man between 18 and 35 years old in good health.

About this clone: Other DNA sequences from this sample encode an identical CDR3 as well. The rearrangement joins TRBV11-2 to TRBJ2-7, with a possible D match to TRBD2 (6 bases). Germline CDR1 is SGHAT and CDR2 is FQNNGV. The CDR3 totals 14 residues. V lost 1 base, J lost 3 bases, and 10 bases lay in between. In DNA, the CDR3 is TGTGCCAGCAGCTTAGGGTGGGGGGACTACGAGCAGTACTTC. Translated, it gives CASSLGWGDYEQYF.

The chain has TRBV15 and TRBJ1-1; 7 bases are shared with TRBD1. The germline gives CDR1 LNHNV, CDR2 YYDKDF (reference sequence). The CDR3 consists of 15 residues. The J segment lost 1 base and the V segment lost 5 bases, leaving 7 bases of the junction unmatched. Here the CDR3 reads CATSPEGGGNTEAFF. For the CDR3, the DNA is TGTGCCACCAGCCCTGAAGGGGGCGGGAACACTGAAGCTTTCTTT.

The chain employs TRBV7-8 and TRBJ2-1; 12 bases agree with TRBD2. The CDR3 runs 16 residues. V was pared by 5 bases and J by 1 base, with 3 bases of the junction left unmatched. Germline V gives CDR1 SGHVS, CDR2 FQNEAQ. CDR3 in amino acids: CASSQGLAGSYNEQFF. Written as DNA, the CDR3 is TGTGCCAGCAGCCAGGGACTAGCGGGTTCCTACAATGAGCAGTTCTTC.

This chain links TRBV4-1 with TRBJ2-7; no definite D call. V dropped 2 bases and J dropped 3 bases, with 14 bases sitting between them. CDR1 and CDR2 (germline): MGHRA, YSYEKL. This CDR3 is 15 amino acids long. This chain's CDR3 is CASSQSLNLNYEQYF. CDR3 sequence (DNA): TGCGCCAGCAGCCAATCGTTAAATCTGAACTACGAGCAGTACTTC.

The chain has TRBV19 and TRBJ2-3; no reliable D call. This CDR3 region has 14 residues. Germline CDR1 LNHDA, CDR2 SQIVND (reference sequence). Trimming removed 5 bases from V and 0 bases from J, with 9 bases in between. The CDR3, as DNA: TGTGCCAGTAGTCCGGAAGCTAGCACAGATACGCAGTATTTT. Amino acids: CASSPEASTDTQYF.